Listed here are 25 T cell receptor beta chains from one sample, sequenced in a study of sequential checkpoint blockade in melanoma (dated by TCRdb to the late 2010s). The library was obtained by the immunoSEQ multiplex PCR assay. The immuneACCESS repertoire file appears here via TCRdb, limited to in-frame rearrangements. These files lack a portion of the clones; in checked studies, under half of the deficit traces to unresolved V genes, and the cause of the others is not known. Counted in this sample were over 10,000 clones; 70% to 85% of them appeared once. The ten largest clones take up 6% to 8.5% of the sample. The treatment or condition label of this sample denotes: randomized to nivolumab then ipilimumab (arm A) or the reverse (arm B). Sequencing was performed on CD8+ T cells sorted from blood (inferred from file names), taken from a patient given nivolumab and ipilimumab in sequence. Source of these receptors: a human donor with melanoma.

This chain links TRBV7-9 with TRBJ1-2; tentatively, D is TRBD1 (5 bases). Germline V lookup: CDR1 SEHNR, CDR2 FQNEAQ (reference sequence). The CDR3 has 16 residues. Trimming took 0 bases from V and 4 from J, leaving 15 bases between them. The CDR3: CASSLALGVHGYGYTF. CDR3 sequence (DNA): TGTGCCAGCAGCTTAGCGCTAGGGGTGCATGGCTATGGCTACACCTTC.

The chain recombines TRBV5-1 with TRBJ2-5; possible D gene TRBD1, 5 bases. The DNA end favors TRBJ2-7, so the J call may be wrong. In germline, CDR1 is SGHRS, CDR2 YFSETQ. CDR3 length: 12 amino acids. The CDR3 loop reads CASSFTGDEQYF. The CDR3 DNA is TGCGCCAGCAGCTTCACAGGCGACGAGCAGTACTTC.

The chain has TRBV7-9 and TRBJ1-1; D is unclear. Germline V gene sequence: CDR1 SEHNR, CDR2 FQNEAQ (reference sequence). V was clipped by 1 base and J by 0 bases, with 9 bases between them. The CDR3 totals 15 residues. CDR3 residues: CASSLVTVLNTEAFF. The CDR3 DNA is TGTGCCAGCAGCTTAGTTACGGTTTTGAACACTGAAGCTTTCTTT.

This clone has just one count. The chain is built from TRBV28 and TRBJ2-2, with D perhaps matching TRBD2 (5 bases). The V end was cut by 10 bases, the J end by 5 bases, with 11 bases between. The CDR3 extends over 12 amino acids. Germline V lookup: CDR1 MDHEN, CDR2 SYDVKM. CDR3 loop: CATLLGTGELFF. The CDR3 region has the DNA TGTGCCACACTACTAGGGACCGGGGAGCTGTTTTTT.

The chain employs TRBV6-4 and TRBJ1-2, with D possibly TRBD1 on 5 matching bases. The CDR3 extends over 14 amino acids. The V and J ends lost 6 bases and 8 bases respectively, with 19 bases between them. Germline V gene sequence: CDR1 MRHNA, CDR2 SNTAGT. The CDR3 DNA sequence: TGTGCCAGCAGGTCGGGGAGGGGAGTAGAGGGCTACACCTTC. Translated, it gives CASRSGRGVEGYTF.

The chain is built from TRBV6-5 and TRBJ2-7, with D possibly matching TRBD2 (6 bases). Trimming removed 2 bases at V and 3 bases at J, with 11 bases between. The germline CDR1 and CDR2 sequences are MNHEY and SVGAGI. This CDR3 region has 14 residues. The CDR3 spells CASSYGGASYEQYF. The CDR3, as DNA: TGTGCCAGCAGTTACGGCGGGGCGAGCTACGAGCAGTACTTC.

This clone was detected once. The rearrangement links TRBV5-1 to TRBJ2-1; the match to TRBD1 covers 7 bases. CDR3 length: 14 amino acids. Per germline, CDR1 SGHRS and CDR2 YFSETQ. Trimming took 0 bases from V and 3 from J; bases not matched to a gene: 0. CDR3 bases: TGCGCCAGCAGCTTGGACAGGGGCTACAATGAGCAGTTCTTC. Translated, it gives CASSLDRGYNEQFF.

The chain links TRBV27 to TRBJ1-5; D unresolved. The CDR3 sequence is 14 residues long. V was pared by 5 bases and J by 1 base, with 9 bases between. Germline assignment: CDR1 MNHEY and CDR2 SMNVEV (reference sequence). The CDR3 coding sequence is TGTGCCAGCAGTGAATTACAGAGCAATCAGCCCCAGCATTTT. As protein: CASSELQSNQPQHF.

In its sample, this clone was seen a few times. The rearrangement uses TRBV4-1 and TRBJ2-7; 10 bases align to TRBD1. CDR3 size: 15 residues. Germline V gene sequence: CDR1 MGHRA, CDR2 YSYEKL. Losses at the gene ends were 5 bases for V and 7 bases for J; bases not matched to a gene: 11. CDR3 sequence reads: CASSSSGTGVFEQYF. CDR3 DNA sequence: TGCGCCAGCAGCTCATCCGGGACAGGGGTTTTTGAGCAGTACTTC.

This rearrangement joins TRBV19 to TRBJ2-7; D is ambiguous. Germline CDR1 reads LNHDA; CDR2 reads SQIVND (reference sequence). The germline V and J ends were trimmed by 0 bases and 0 bases, with 12 bases remaining between them. The CDR3 has 16 residues. The CDR3 DNA follows: TGTGCCAGTAGTATAGAGACAACACAATTCTCCTACGAGCAGTACTTC. Its translation: CASSIETTQFSYEQYF.

V gene TRBV29-1 combines with J gene TRBJ1-2; D is unclear. The V end was cut by 4 bases, the J end by 5 bases, with 14 bases between. CDR3 length: 13 amino acids. CDR1 is SQVTM, CDR2 ANQGSEA, per germline. DNA for the CDR3: TGCAGCGTTGTTTTGGCGCGGGAGTATGGCTACACCTTC. Protein: CSVVLAREYGYTF.

This chain links TRBV5-6 with TRBJ1-4; 7 bases are a match to TRBD1. CDR3 size: 14 residues. The J segment lost 8 bases and the V segment lost 4 bases, leaving 8 bases of the junction unmatched. In germline, CDR1 is SGHDT, CDR2 YYEEEE. The CDR3 region has the DNA TGTGCCAGCAGCCCGACAGGGTCGAAGGAAAAACTGTTTTTT. This sequence encodes CASSPTGSKEKLFF.

This chain joins TRBV5-1 and TRBJ2-1, with TRBD2 as a possible D gene (6 bases). This CDR3 has 14 amino acids. Germline CDR1 SGHRS, CDR2 YFSETQ. V was shortened by 2 bases and J by 6 bases, with 12 bases between the two germline ends. CDR3 protein: CASSFDGSPNEQFF. The CDR3, as DNA: TGCGCCAGCAGCTTCGACGGGAGCCCCAATGAGCAGTTCTTC.

The chain recombines TRBV10-3 with TRBJ2-5; D ambiguous. The ends were cut back, 4 bases at V and 1 base at J, with 13 bases in the middle. Germline CDR1 reads ENHRY; CDR2 reads SYGVKD. The CDR3 consists of 15 residues. CDR3 amino acids: CAISADTGSQETQYF. The CDR3 coding sequence is TGTGCCATCAGTGCTGACACTGGCAGCCAAGAGACCCAGTACTTC.

This clone appeared once. CDR3 coding DNA: TGTGCCAGCAGTTTTAGCGGATTCACAGATACGCAGTATTTT. Amino acids: CASSFSGFTDTQYF. The gene calls are TRBV28 and TRBJ2-3; weak D call: TRBD2 (6 bases). The CDR3 length is 14 residues. The V gene's germline CDR1 is MDHEN and CDR2 SYDVKM. With 3 bases removed from V and 2 bases from J, the gap between germline ends came to 9 bases. Using reference TRBV28 and TRBJ2-3 for the parts outside the CDR3, the full variable domain is DVKVTQSSRYLVKRTGEKVFLECVQDMDHENMFWYRQDPGLGLRLIYFSYDVKMKEKGDIPEGYSVSREKKERFSLILESASTNQTSMYLCASSFSGFTDTQYFGPGTRLTVL.

The chain employs TRBV6-6 and TRBJ2-7, with TRBD1 matching over 8 bases. Germline V gives CDR1 MNHNY, CDR2 SVGAGI (reference sequence). The CDR3 is 13 residues long. The junction had 4 bases not matched to a gene; V was cut back by 6 bases and J by 3 bases. As DNA, the CDR3 is TGTGCCAGCAGACTCGGGACAGGCTACGAGCAGTACTTC. Translation gives CASRLGTGYEQYF.

The rearrangement joins TRBV7-9 to TRBJ2-7; possibly TRBD2 for D (6 bases). V was clipped by 5 bases and J by 5 bases, with 13 bases between them. This CDR3 has 13 residues. CDR1 is SEHNR and CDR2 is FQNEAQ in the germline V gene (reference sequence). As DNA, the CDR3 is TGTGCCAGCAGCCCGACTTGGGGGGACGAGCAGTACTTC. Translation gives CASSPTWGDEQYF.

J is TRBJ2-2 and V is TRBV2; D possibly corresponds to TRBD1 (5 bases). V was cut by 2 bases and J by 0 bases, with 13 bases left in between. The CDR3 is 17 residues long. Germline CDR1 SNHLY, CDR2 FYNNEI. This chain's CDR3 is CASSESQGATNTGELFF. CDR3 nucleotides: TGTGCCAGCAGTGAAAGCCAGGGCGCGACGAACACCGGGGAGCTGTTTTTT.

This clone was seen more than once but under ten times. The chain combines TRBV9 with TRBJ2-3; D perhaps matches TRBD2 (6 bases). The CDR3 runs 15 residues. CDR1 is SGDLS and CDR2 is YYNGEE in the germline V gene. Trimming pared 2 bases from V and 0 bases from J, leaving 10 bases between. The CDR3 loop is CASSVSGTSTDTQYF. The CDR3 nucleotides are TGTGCCAGCAGCGTCTCCGGGACTAGCACAGATACGCAGTATTTT.

The genes are TRBV19 and TRBJ1-2; a possible D gene is TRBD1 (6 bases). With 6 bases removed from V and 7 bases from J, the gap between germline ends came to 9 bases. In germline, CDR1 is LNHDA, CDR2 SQIVND (reference sequence). CDR3 length: 11 amino acids. CDR3 DNA: TGTGCCAGTAGACAGGGTTTTGGCTACACCTTC. Translating gives CASRQGFGYTF. The variable domain in full, with the rest retrieved from reference TRBV19 and TRBJ1-2, is DGGITQSPKYLFRKEGQNVTLSCEQNLNHDAMYWYRQDPGQGLRLIYYSQIVNDFQKGDIAEGYSVSREKKESFPLTVTSAQKNPTAFYLCASRQGFGYTFGSGTRLTVV.

The V and J genes are TRBV28 and TRBJ1-4, with 8 bases identical to TRBD1. Per germline, CDR1 MDHEN and CDR2 SYDVKM. The CDR3 consists of 13 residues. J was trimmed by 7 bases and V by 8 bases; bases with no gene match: 6. In nucleotides, the CDR3 is TGTGCCAGCTGGAGACAGGGGAGTGAAAAACTGTTTTTT. Translated, it gives CASWRQGSEKLFF.

V gene TRBV27 combines with J gene TRBJ2-3; 8 nucleotides match TRBD1. Looked up from germline, CDR1 is MNHEY and CDR2 is SMNVEV (reference sequence). Germline trimming cut 5 bases from V and 3 bases from J; bases unmatched to any gene: 7. The CDR3 is 15 residues long. The CDR3 loop reads CASSAQGASTDTQYF. In DNA, the CDR3 is TGTGCCAGCAGTGCGCAGGGGGCTAGTACAGATACGCAGTATTTT.

This sequence joins TRBV4-1 and TRBJ2-3; 12 bases are a match to TRBD1. CDR3 length: 17 amino acids. J gave up 6 bases and V 5 bases, and 12 bases lay outside the gene matches. CDR1 is MGHRA and CDR2 is YSYEKL in the germline V gene. The CDR3 nucleotides read TGCGCCAGCAGCAACCGGGACAGGGGGCGCGTTCCTGATACGCAGTATTTT. Translated, it gives CASSNRDRGRVPDTQYF.

The V gene is TRBV5-4, the J gene TRBJ1-2; D gene uncertain. V was pared by 4 bases and J by 2 bases, with 9 bases between. From germline, CDR1 is SGHNT and CDR2 YYREEE (reference sequence). The CDR3 covers 13 residues. The CDR3 region is CASSESGNYGYTF. CDR3 DNA: TGTGCCAGCAGCGAATCCGGGAACTATGGCTACACCTTC.

This rearrangement joins TRBV5-1 to TRBJ1-2; 7 bases are shared with TRBD1. Germline CDR1 SGHRS, CDR2 YFSETQ. The CDR3 runs 15 residues. Losses at the gene ends were 3 bases for V and 2 bases for J; bases not matched to a gene: 7. CDR3 in DNA: TGCGCCAGCAGCTCCCTGCAGGGGGTAAACTATGGCTACACCTTC. Amino acid sequence: CASSSLQGVNYGYTF.